One T cell receptor beta chain is described in this entry. The sample comes from a study of OX40 agonist ivuxolimab in advanced cancers. The method was immunoSEQ multiplex PCR; TCRdb's version includes in-frame clones alone and lacks a portion of them. This repertoire shows 70,000 to 95,000 clones, 86% found once; its top ten account for less than 8%. Germline CDR1 is SGHNT and CDR2 is YENEEA. After removal of 5 bases from V and 6 bases from J, the junction contained 5 bases not matched to a gene. This CDR3 spans 13 amino acids. This TCR came from an adult with an advanced solid tumor such as melanoma, head and neck, liver or kidney cancer. The material was CD4+ or CD8+ T cells sorted from blood, obtained in a trial of the OX40 agonist ivuxolimab. V and J are TRBV11-3 and TRBJ2-7; 9 nucleotides align to TRBD1. CDR3 in amino acids: CASSLSDRGEQYF. The DNA for the CDR3 is TGTGCCAGCAGCCTCTCGGACAGGGGCGAGCAGTACTTC.